The TCR beta chain described here comes from a study of Ad26.COV2.S vaccination and SARS-CoV-2 variants. Germline V gene lookup returns CDR1 SGHTA and CDR2 FQGNSA. V lost 5 bases to trimming and J lost 0 bases; unmatched junction nucleotides: 3. The CDR3 runs 14 residues. The treatment was: roughly 19 received Ad26.COV2.S at low or high dose, single or two shots; five or six received placebo; per-sample allocation not given. Collection of samples fell on day 63 after the first vaccine or placebo injection. Sequenced by immunoSEQ multiplex PCR; TCRdb stores in-frame clones only, minus some. The sample holds some 340,000 clones; around 83% are singletons and the top ten take around 2%.

This clonotype was obtained from a person aged 18-60 years who received the Ad26.COV2.S COVID-19 vaccine or a placebo. The starting material was peripheral blood, obtained in a trial of Ad26.COV2.S vaccine versus placebo. This chain links TRBV7-2 with TRBJ1-2, with 7 bases fitting TRBD1. In DNA, the CDR3 is TGTGCCAGCAGCCGGGGACAGCCTAACTATGGCTACACCTTC. This codes for CASSRGQPNYGYTF.